This T cell receptor (beta chain) was captured in a study of T cell repertoires in cytomegalovirus infection. This CDR3 region has 16 residues. Germline V gene sequence: CDR1 DFQATT, CDR2 SNEGSKA (reference sequence). Trimming stripped 0 bases from V and 0 bases from J, with 9 bases between. A word on this clonotype: The target antigen is unknown.

TCRdb re-analysed the reads in MiXCR, keeping a single row per CDR3 protein. The data show about 740,000 distinct CDR3 sequences, approximately 34% seen once. Study results and limitations: People with CMV and the relevant HLA were identified by cumulative public TCR beta family frequency. What dominated the ex vivo response were HLA-C-restricted CMV-specific TCR beta clonotypes.

Sequenced input: PBMCs. V gene TRBV20-1 combines with J gene TRBJ1-6; D is uncertain. The clonotype was recovered from a human donor in good health (CMV status not recorded). Some clones in this sample may be carry-over from other donors' samples. The DNA for the CDR3 is TGCAGTGCTAGAGACCTCAGGAGCTCCTATAATTCACCCCTCCACTTT. This gives the protein CSARDLRSSYNSPLHF.